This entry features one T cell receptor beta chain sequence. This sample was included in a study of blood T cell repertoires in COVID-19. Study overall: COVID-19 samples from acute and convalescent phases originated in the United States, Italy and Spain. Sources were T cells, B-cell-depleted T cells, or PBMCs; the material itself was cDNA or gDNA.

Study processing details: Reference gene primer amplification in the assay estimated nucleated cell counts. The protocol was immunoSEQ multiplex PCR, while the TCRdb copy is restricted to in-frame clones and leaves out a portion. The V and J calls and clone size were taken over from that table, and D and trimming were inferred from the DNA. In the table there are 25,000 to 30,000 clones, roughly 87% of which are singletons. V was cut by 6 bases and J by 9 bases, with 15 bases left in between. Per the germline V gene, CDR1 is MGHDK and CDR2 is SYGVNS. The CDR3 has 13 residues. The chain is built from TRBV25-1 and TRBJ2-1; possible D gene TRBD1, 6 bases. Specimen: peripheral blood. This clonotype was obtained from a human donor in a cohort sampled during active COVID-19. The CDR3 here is CASSEPGVSEQFF. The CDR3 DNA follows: TGTGCCAGCAGCGAACCAGGGGTCAGTGAGCAGTTCTTC. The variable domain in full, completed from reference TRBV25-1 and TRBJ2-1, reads EADIYQTPRYLVIGTGKKITLECSQTMGHDKMYWYQQDPGMELHLIHYSYGVNSTEKGDLSSESTVSRIRTEHFPLTLESARPSHTSQYLCASSEPGVSEQFFGPGTRLTVL.